This T cell receptor (beta chain) is from a study of T cell responses to AZD1222 COVID-19 vaccine. General study points: Females made up more of the donors, who were largely white British, and clonal diversity may have come out too low. Just a handful of people given AZD1222 tested seropositive at baseline.

In regard to this clone: The antigen remains unidentified.

The repertoire was sequenced with immunoSEQ multiplex PCR; TCRdb's copy has only in-frame clones and lacks some. The data hold about 88,000 clones, with around 90% observed a single time. Sample: peripheral blood, taken on day 0 of AZD1222 vaccination. The receptor was isolated from an adult in good health.

The CDR3 DNA sequence: TGTGCCAGCAGCCTAATAACCTTCGCGAACACCGGGGAGCTGTTTTTT. It is translated as CASSLITFANTGELFF. The chain combines TRBV27 with TRBJ2-2; D is undetermined. Germline CDR1 and CDR2: MNHEY and SMNVEV (reference sequence). Trimming stripped 6 bases from V and 0 bases from J, with 14 bases between. The CDR3 contains 16 residues.